This entry lists 21 T cell receptor beta chains sequenced from one sample in a study of metastatic and nonmetastatic thyroid tumors. Every patient underwent thyroid surgery untreated. TCRdb re-analyzed the PCR reads using MiXCR. The repertoire has tens of thousands of clones, 26% of them found once; the top ten carry nearly 10%. The specimen sequenced was blood. The receptor source for this set is a female donor with papillary thyroid cancer or a benign thyroid nodule (not recorded which). Some clones in this sample may be carry-over from other donors' samples.

With respect to this clone: A single base separates this from a much larger clone, so it may be a read error. V is TRBV11-1 and J is TRBJ2-2; D not certain. Germline lookup yields CDR1 SGHAT and CDR2 FQDESV (reference sequence). The CDR3 spans 16 residues. The V and J ends lost 4 bases and 6 bases respectively, with 18 bases between them. The CDR3 region is CASSSAPVYLAGELFF. The CDR3 coding sequence is TGTGCCAGCAGCTCCGCCCCGGTGTATTTGGCCGGGGAGCTGTTTTTT. The whole variable domain, remainder taken from reference TRBV11-1 and TRBJ2-2, is EAEVAQSPRYKITEKSQAVAFWCDPISGHATLYWYRQILGQGPELLVQFQDESVVDDSQLPKDRFSAERLKGVDSTLKIQPAELGDSAMYLCASSSAPVYLAGELFFGEGSRLTVL.

This clone was recorded at least ten times. The chain uses TRBV18 and TRBJ2-2; 11 bases are shared with TRBD1. J lost 4 bases, V lost 2 bases, and 3 bases had no gene match. The germline gives CDR1 KGHSH, CDR2 LQKENI. The CDR3 loop spans 16 amino acids. The chain's CDR3 is CASSPRTGGITGELFF. The CDR3 nucleotides are TGTGCCAGCTCACCAAGGACAGGGGGCATCACCGGGGAGCTGTTTTTT.

This clone occurred many times. The chain joins TRBV20-1 to TRBJ1-1, with 7 bases that match TRBD1. There are 13 residues in the CDR3. Germline-derived CDR1 and CDR2 are DFQATT and SNEGSKA (reference sequence). V shed 4 bases, J shed 8 bases, and the junction held 10 bases outside the gene matches. The CDR3 DNA is TGCAGTGCTACCGACCGGGACAGATTAGAAGCTTTCTTT. Its protein product is CSATDRDRLEAFF.

J is TRBJ2-7 and V is TRBV12-3 or TRBV12-4; TRBD1 matches at 10 bases. The CDR3 has 14 residues. V gave up 7 bases and J gave up 2 bases; unmatched junction bases: 5. CDR3 sequence (DNA): TGTGCCAGCACCCCGGGGACAGGGGCCTACGAGCAGTACTTC. Protein product: CASTPGTGAYEQYF.

In this sample, this clone turned up many times. The chain recombines TRBV6-2 or TRBV6-3 with TRBJ1-1; D might be TRBD1 (5 bases). CDR3 length: 14 residues. Germline values: CDR1 MNHEY, CDR2 SVGEGT. V was cut by 2 bases and J by 2 bases, with 9 bases left in between. The CDR3 DNA sequence: TGTGCCAGCAGTTACAGAGGGGCCAACACTGAAGCTTTCTTT. This sequence encodes CASSYRGANTEAFF.

The chain has TRBV28 and TRBJ1-5; D remains unclear. The CDR3 totals 14 residues. V lost 11 bases to trimming and J lost 4 bases, with 18 bases between them. The V gene's germline CDR1 is MDHEN and CDR2 SYDVKM. The CDR3 DNA follows: TGTGCCGTCGACTCCCCCAGGAGGAATCAGCCCCAGCATTTT. Amino acid sequence: CAVDSPRRNQPQHF.

This clone was seen a handful of times. The chain employs TRBV11-2 and TRBJ2-7; D is undetermined. The CDR3 runs to 15 residues. Trimming took off 5 bases at V and 6 bases at J, with 20 bases between the two ends. Germline V CDR1 and CDR2: SGHAT, FQNNGV. The CDR3 nucleotides read TGTGCCAGCAGCCAATCCTCCACTCCGGGCGTCGAGCAGTACTTC. This gives the protein CASSQSSTPGVEQYF.

The chain employs TRBV3-1 and TRBJ2-3; D assignment may be TRBD1 or TRBD2 (5 bases each). With 1 base removed from V and 4 bases from J, the gap between germline ends came to 12 bases. Germline lookup yields CDR1 LGHDT and CDR2 YNNKEL (reference sequence). CDR3 size: 15 residues. In DNA form, the CDR3 reads TGTGCCAGCAGCCAAGTGAGTGGGGACCCAGATACGCAGTATTTT. This gives the protein CASSQVSGDPDTQYF.

This clone was seen a handful of times. The chain links TRBV28 to TRBJ2-7, with TRBD2 identical over 11 bases. The CDR3 covers 15 residues. Looked up from germline, CDR1 is MDHEN and CDR2 is SYDVKM. Trimming removed 5 bases from V and 2 bases from J; junction bases left unmatched: 5. Here the CDR3 DNA reads TGTGCCAGCAGTCGGGGGACTAGCGGCACCTACGAGCAGTACTTC. It is translated as CASSRGTSGTYEQYF.

This clone was counted at least ten times. The chain recombines TRBV12-3 or TRBV12-4 with TRBJ1-4; 7 positions match TRBD1. With V trimmed by 4 bases and J by 7 bases, 15 bases remained unmatched. The CDR3 loop spans 17 amino acids. The CDR3 sequence: CASSSTGNQGISEKLFF. CDR3 bases: TGTGCCAGCAGTTCGACAGGGAATCAGGGAATAAGTGAAAAACTGTTTTTT.

This clone came up many times. This CDR3 reads CSATDRGFTDTQYF. DNA of the CDR3: TGCAGTGCTACGGACAGGGGCTTCACAGATACGCAGTATTTT. The chain joins TRBV20-1 to TRBJ2-3; 9 bases align to TRBD1. CDR1 and CDR2 from the germline V gene are DFQATT and SNEGSKA (reference sequence). Losses at the gene ends were 4 bases for V and 2 bases for J; bases not matched to a gene: 4. The CDR3 is made up of 14 amino acids.

This clone has a count of ten or more. The CDR3 is CASSLFQRSNEQYF. CDR3 DNA sequence: TGTGCCAGCAGCTTGTTCCAACGGTCAAACGAGCAGTACTTC. The chain employs TRBV5-8 and TRBJ2-7; D not resolved. Trimming cost V 1 base and J 5 bases, with 13 bases left between them. Germline CDR1 SGHTS, CDR2 YDEGEE. The CDR3 is 14 residues long.

The chain couples TRBV20-1 to TRBJ1-5; D is perhaps TRBD1 (5 bases). Germline CDR1 and CDR2: DFQATT and SNEGSKA (reference sequence). The CDR3 is 14 amino acids. Trimming pared 2 bases from V and 14 bases from J, leaving 22 bases between. In DNA, the CDR3 is TGCAGTGCTAGATTGGGGGGTAGCAATCAGCCGGAGCATTTT. Protein sequence: CSARLGGSNQPEHF.

V is TRBV24-1 and J is TRBJ1-1, with 7 nucleotides matching TRBD1. The junction had 9 bases not matched to a gene; V was cut back by 11 bases and J by 4 bases. The CDR3 runs 13 residues. The germline gives CDR1 KGHDR, CDR2 SFDVKD. The CDR3 nucleotides are TGTGCCAAAGGGGGGGAGGGGGCCACTGAAGCTTTCTTT. Amino acid sequence: CAKGGEGATEAFF.

The V call is TRBV20-1, the J call TRBJ2-3; TRBD1 is a possible D gene (5 bases). Germline loops: CDR1 DFQATT, CDR2 SNEGSKA (reference sequence). Trimming stripped 6 bases from V and 2 bases from J, with 12 bases between. The CDR3 extends over 13 amino acids. The CDR3 spells CSAPDIPTDTQYF. In DNA, the CDR3 is TGCAGTGCACCGGACATCCCCACAGATACGCAGTATTTT.

This clone showed up just a few times. CDR3 DNA sequence: TGTGCCATCAGAACCACGGAGGCCGAGCAGTACTTC. This encodes CAIRTTEAEQYF. The chain uses TRBV6-1 and TRBJ2-7; the D gene is possibly TRBD2 (5 bases). The CDR3 runs to 12 residues. V was pared by 10 bases and J by 6 bases, with 16 bases between. CDR1 MNHNS and CDR2 SASEGT come from the germline V gene.

The J gene is TRBJ2-7, the V gene TRBV6-1; D may match TRBD1 or TRBD2 (7 bases each). Germline V CDR1 and CDR2: MNHNS, SASEGT. V shed 7 bases and J shed 4 bases, with 14 bases lying between them. The CDR3 is 13 residues long. In DNA, the CDR3 is TGTGCCAGCAATTGGCAGGGGGGGTACGAGCAGTACTTC. Translating it yields CASNWQGGYEQYF.

The chain uses TRBV20-1 and TRBJ1-3; D is unresolved. Trimming stripped 4 bases from V and 0 bases from J, with 16 bases between. Germline V gene data show CDR1 as DFQATT and CDR2 as SNEGSKA (reference sequence). The CDR3 loop spans 16 amino acids. For the CDR3, the DNA is TGCAGTGCTATTCCTACTAGGCTAAGCTCTGGAAACACCATATATTTT. Residues: CSAIPTRLSSGNTIYF.

Ten or more counts support this clone. V usage is TRBV6-4 and J usage is TRBJ1-5; no definite D call. The CDR3 runs to 16 residues. V was cut by 5 bases and J by 7 bases, with 21 bases left in between. Germline V gives CDR1 MRHNA, CDR2 SNTAGT. CDR3 loop: CASSTRFLACEQPQHF. The CDR3 DNA reads TGTGCCAGCAGTACTAGATTTTTGGCCTGCGAGCAGCCCCAGCATTTT.

This sequence joins TRBV28 and TRBJ1-2; D unresolved. Germline V lookup: CDR1 MDHEN, CDR2 SYDVKM. This CDR3 spans 12 amino acids. Trimming removed 5 bases from V and 5 bases from J, with 9 bases in between. CDR3 DNA: TGTGCCAGCAGTCATACGGAATATGGCTACACCTTC. Its protein is CASSHTEYGYTF.

The table lists this clone with many counts. This chain connects TRBV5-1 to TRBJ1-1; tentatively, D is TRBD1 (6 bases). With 3 bases removed from V and 6 bases from J, the gap between germline ends came to 15 bases. Per the germline V gene, CDR1 is SGHRS and CDR2 is YFSETQ. The CDR3 is 14 residues long. The CDR3 DNA reads TGCGCCAGCAGCTCCAACACAGGGCTGGCTGAAGCTTTCTTT. It encodes CASSSNTGLAEAFF.